This TCR beta chain was identified in a study of human T cells and chemical hapten exposure. As to time point: pre-sensitization, week 0. Treatment reported: therapeutic diphenylcyclopropenone sensitization with weekly scalp DPC. Extraction of total RNA was performed on unfractionated whole blood. Study-level points and caveats: It was expanded TCRs that formed significantly more large CDR3 similarity clusters than controls did.

V lost 6 bases, J lost 1 base, and 5 bases lay in between. The CDR3 has 13 residues. CDR1 KGHDR and CDR2 SFDVKD come from the germline V gene. This clonotype was detected many times. Its cognate antigen is unknown. TCRdb itself ran the RACE reads through MiXCR, one entry per CDR3 protein. The sample comprises about 380,000 distinct CDR3 sequences, 4% to 6% of which are singletons, and 2% to 3% rests with the top ten. The chain is built from TRBV24-1 and TRBJ2-2, with D hard to call. The sequencing used whole blood, collected in connection with sensitization to the hapten diphenylcyclopropenone (DPC). The receptor's source is a woman in her forties or fifties with alopecia areata. Some clones in this sample may be carry-over from other donors' samples. The DNA for the CDR3 is TGTGCCACCAGTATCTTGAACACCGGGGAGCTGTTTTTT. It is translated as CATSILNTGELFF.